What follows describes a single T cell receptor beta chain. Its antigen is not identified. Generated by immunoSEQ multiplex PCR, the TCRdb table keeps only in-frame clones and is missing some. The sample shows 65,000 to 95,000 clones, around three quarters of them seen only once. The data are from a study of T cells in localized non-small cell lung cancer. Trimming cost V 2 bases and J 7 bases, with 14 bases left between them. Germline V gene lookup returns CDR1 MNHEY and CDR2 SMNVEV (reference sequence). The CDR3 contains 14 residues. General study points: Turning up in adjacent lung were a median approximately 60 of the top 100 tumor clones. Elevated circulating T cell density in blood was associated with longer overall survival.

The chain couples TRBV27 to TRBJ1-1; the D is unclear. This sequence originates from a man between 40 and 70 years old with stage II squamous cell lung carcinoma. This sample comprised PBMCs, obtained before any cancer treatment. This chain's CDR3 is CASSLDNRALEAFF. CDR3 DNA sequence: TGTGCCAGCAGTTTAGATAACCGGGCTCTTGAAGCTTTCTTT.